This entry lists 25 T cell receptor beta chains sequenced from one sample in a study of blood T cell repertoires in COVID-19. The repertoire was sequenced with immunoSEQ multiplex PCR; TCRdb's copy has only in-frame clones and lacks some. The sample holds 200,000 or so clones; 80% to 90% are singletons and the top ten take more than 9%. Sequencing was carried out using peripheral blood. These receptor sequences come from a woman older than 75 with COVID-19, enrolled during active disease.

The chain combines TRBV7-8 with TRBJ2-5; 7 nucleotides align to TRBD2. The CDR3 runs 16 residues. J gave up 1 base and V 5 bases, and 10 bases lay outside the gene matches. Germline CDR1 is SGHVS and CDR2 is FQNEAQ. CDR3 sequence: CASSRRASGGQETQYF. The CDR3 nucleotides are TGTGCCAGCAGCCGACGGGCTAGCGGAGGCCAAGAGACCCAGTACTTC.

The rearrangement links TRBV2 to TRBJ1-2, with 7 positions matching TRBD1. The germline gives CDR1 SNHLY, CDR2 FYNNEI. This CDR3 has 16 amino acids. Unmatched junction bases numbered 19, after V lost 9 bases and J lost 6 bases. CDR3 residues: CARGFPQLTGLDGYTF. Here the CDR3 DNA reads TGTGCCAGAGGCTTTCCCCAGTTGACAGGGTTGGATGGCTACACCTTC. Supplemented by reference TRBV2 and TRBJ1-2, the full variable domain reads EPEVTQTPSHQVTQMGQEVILRCVPISNHLYFYWYRQILGQKVEFLVSFYNNEISEKSEIFDDQFSVERPDGSNFTLKIRSTKLEDSAMYFCARGFPQLTGLDGYTFGSGTRLTVV.

This clone was seen a few times. The V and J genes are TRBV19 and TRBJ2-7; 11 bases line up with TRBD2. This CDR3 is built from 16 residues. V gave up 2 bases and J gave up 2 bases; unmatched junction bases: 5. Per the germline V gene, CDR1 is LNHDA and CDR2 is SQIVND (reference sequence). The CDR3 sequence is CASSILSSGGPYEQYF. CDR3 DNA: TGTGCCAGTAGTATACTGTCTAGCGGGGGGCCCTACGAGCAGTACTTC.

J is TRBJ2-5 and V is TRBV2; D gene unclear. Trimming removed 7 bases at V and 4 bases at J, with 10 bases between. The CDR3 totals 12 residues. CDR1 and CDR2 (germline): SNHLY, FYNNEI. As DNA, the CDR3 is TGTGCCAGCACCTCCCGAGGAGAGACCCAGTACTTC. This encodes CASTSRGETQYF.

Details on this clone: One end of the junction is discordant with germline, which a read error may explain. The V gene is TRBV11-1, the J gene TRBJ2-2; a possible D gene is TRBD2 (5 bases). CDR1 SGHAT and CDR2 FQDESV come from the germline V gene (reference sequence). The CDR3 runs 16 residues. The CDR3 region is CASRFTRGSNTGELFF. The CDR3 nucleotides are TGTGCCAGCCGCTTTACTCGCGGGTCGAACACCGGGGAGCTGTTTTTT.

This chain links TRBV7-2 with TRBJ1-5; TRBD1 matches at 9 bases. Trimming cost V 5 bases and J 9 bases; bases outside gene matches: 5. The CDR3 covers 13 residues. The germline CDR1 and CDR2 sequences are SGHTA and FQGNSA. The CDR3 loop is CASSGTGYSPQHF. CDR3 in DNA: TGTGCCAGCAGCGGGACAGGGTATTCGCCCCAGCATTTT.

The gene calls are TRBV19 and TRBJ1-3; no clear D gene. V dropped 3 bases and J dropped 2 bases, with 8 bases sitting between them. The length of the CDR3 is 14 residues. Germline values: CDR1 LNHDA, CDR2 SQIVND (reference sequence). CDR3 sequence (DNA): TGTGCCAGTAGTATTGGAACAGCTGGAAACACCATATATTTT. Amino acids: CASSIGTAGNTIYF.

V and J are TRBV6-1 and TRBJ2-7, with D perhaps TRBD2 (6 bases). Germline-derived CDR1 and CDR2 are MNHNS and SASEGT. This CDR3 comprises 15 residues. Trimming removed 1 base at V and 5 bases at J, with 15 bases between. The CDR3 DNA is TGTGCCAGCAGTGAAGAGTCAGCAGGGAGGAACGAGCAGTACGTC. As protein: CASSEESAGRNEQYV.

The chain joins TRBV5-1 to TRBJ2-5; TRBD2 matches 9 bases. Looked up from germline, CDR1 is SGHRS and CDR2 is YFSETQ. The junction had 17 bases not matched to a gene; V was cut back by 3 bases and J by 5 bases. This CDR3 is 18 amino acids long. The CDR3 DNA is TGCGCCAGCAGCTCGGGCATCCAGCGGGGGGCCACGCGGGAGACCCAGTACTTC. It translates to CASSSGIQRGATRETQYF.

This chain links TRBV19 with TRBJ1-4; TRBD1 is a possible D gene (5 bases). This CDR3 region has 14 residues. Germline V gene sequence: CDR1 LNHDA, CDR2 SQIVND (reference sequence). Trimming pared 3 bases from V and 8 bases from J, leaving 13 bases between. The CDR3 loop is CASSIPGLDEKLFF. The CDR3 bases are TGTGCCAGTAGTATCCCAGGGTTGGACGAAAAACTGTTTTTT. The variable domain in full, with the rest retrieved from reference TRBV19 and TRBJ1-4, is DGGITQSPKYLFRKEGQNVTLSCEQNLNHDAMYWYRQDPGQGLRLIYYSQIVNDFQKGDIAEGYSVSREKKESFPLTVTSAQKNPTAFYLCASSIPGLDEKLFFGSGTQLSVL.

Only one count was recorded for this clone. This chain links TRBV3-1 (or the pseudogene TRBV3-2) with TRBJ1-4; 7 bases are shared with TRBD1. The J segment lost 11 bases and the V segment lost 4 bases, leaving 7 bases of the junction unmatched. The CDR3 extends over 13 amino acids. Germline V lookup: CDR1 LGHDT, CDR2 YNNKEL (reference sequence). Written as DNA, the CDR3 is TGTGCCAGCAGCCGGGACAGCGGCCCGAAACTGTTTTTT. As protein: CASSRDSGPKLFF.

The chain combines TRBV10-3 with TRBJ1-6; D remains unclear. Trimming removed 3 bases at V and 4 bases at J, with 7 bases between. Germline V gene sequence: CDR1 ENHRY, CDR2 SYGVKD. This CDR3 comprises 14 residues. CDR3 sequence reads: CAISESVYNSPLHF. CDR3 nucleotides: TGTGCCATCAGTGAATCGGTTTATAATTCACCCCTCCACTTT.

This chain uses TRBV6-1 with TRBJ1-1, with D unresolved. Trimming cost V 2 bases and J 7 bases, with 8 bases left between them. Per germline, CDR1 MNHNS and CDR2 SASEGT. This CDR3 has 12 amino acids. This CDR3 reads CASSEFPGEAFF. CDR3 coding DNA: TGTGCCAGCAGTGAATTCCCAGGTGAAGCTTTCTTT.

The chain has TRBV7-9 and TRBJ2-7; D possibly corresponds to TRBD2 (6 bases). The CDR3 runs 12 residues. The V gene lost 6 bases and the J gene lost 3 bases, with 9 bases spanning the gap. The germline V gene has CDR1 SEHNR and CDR2 FQNEAQ (reference sequence). This CDR3 reads CASSHGSYEQYV. In DNA, the CDR3 is TGTGCCAGCAGTCACGGGAGCTACGAGCAGTACGTC.

The genes are TRBV5-6 and TRBJ1-3; 9 nucleotides agree with TRBD1. Per germline, CDR1 SGHDT and CDR2 YYEEEE. The CDR3 contains 17 residues. J lost 8 bases, V lost 0 bases, and 12 bases had no gene match. The CDR3 protein is CASSLGPTGGGEDTIYF. The CDR3 region has the DNA TGTGCCAGCAGCTTGGGACCCACAGGGGGCGGCGAGGACACCATATATTTT.

In its sample, this clone was seen once. The CDR3 loop reads CASSPLAGGLTDTQYF. CDR3 DNA: TGTGCCAGCAGCCCACTAGCGGGGGGCCTCACAGATACGCAGTATTTT. This sequence joins TRBV3-1 (or the pseudogene TRBV3-2) and TRBJ2-3, with 12 bases matching TRBD2. The CDR3 is made up of 16 amino acids. CDR1 and CDR2 from the germline V gene are LGHDT and YNNKEL (reference sequence). V lost 4 bases to trimming and J lost 2 bases; unmatched junction nucleotides: 4.

V usage is TRBV2 and J usage is TRBJ1-6, with D possibly being TRBD1 (6 bases). This CDR3 contains 14 residues. From germline, CDR1 is SNHLY and CDR2 FYNNEI. The ends were cut back, 1 base at V and 8 bases at J, with 9 bases in the middle. CDR3 nucleotide sequence: TGTGCCAGCAGTGAAGGCAGGGGTTATTCACCCCTCCACTTT. This sequence encodes CASSEGRGYSPLHF.

V and J are TRBV7-2 and TRBJ1-5; 8 bases align to TRBD1. The trim removed 4 bases at V and 4 bases at J, leaving 3 bases unmatched. Looked up from germline, CDR1 is SGHTA and CDR2 is FQGNSA. The CDR3 covers 14 residues. CDR3 loop: CASSYGQGNQPQHF. CDR3 bases: TGTGCCAGCAGCTACGGACAGGGTAATCAGCCCCAGCATTTT.

This clone was seen only once. CDR3 sequence reads: CASSKDSGLTSGYTF. DNA for the CDR3: TGTGCCAGCAGCAAAGATTCGGGACTGACTAGTGGCTACACCTTC. V usage is TRBV7-2 and J usage is TRBJ1-2, with a tentative D call TRBD1 (5 bases). From germline, CDR1 is SGHTA and CDR2 FQGNSA. The length of the CDR3 is 15 residues. Trimming took 5 bases from V and 7 from J, leaving 20 bases between them. Full variable domain (remainder filled in from reference TRBV7-2 and TRBJ1-2): GAGVSQSPSNKVTEKGKDVELRCDPISGHTALYWYRQSLGQGLEFLIYFQGNSAPDKSGLPSDRFSAERTGGSVSTLTIQRTQQEDSAVYLCASSKDSGLTSGYTFGSGTRLTVV.

V is TRBV19 and J is TRBJ1-5, with 8 nucleotides matching TRBD1. The CDR3 loop spans 14 amino acids. Per germline, CDR1 LNHDA and CDR2 SQIVND (reference sequence). With V trimmed by 7 bases and J by 4 bases, 6 bases remained unmatched. CDR3 coding DNA: TGTGCCAGTAATCGACAGGGGCCGAATCAGCCCCAGCATTTT. Translation gives CASNRQGPNQPQHF.

The chain is built from TRBV7-2 and TRBJ2-5, with D maybe TRBD2 (7 bases). Germline CDR1 SGHTA, CDR2 FQGNSA. The ends were cut back, 4 bases at V and 5 bases at J, with 11 bases in the middle. This CDR3 contains 13 residues. DNA for the CDR3: TGTGCCAGCAGCTACGGGGGGCCGGAGACCCAGTACTTC. Amino acid sequence: CASSYGGPETQYF.

The V and J genes are TRBV27 and TRBJ2-6; TRBD1 matches 7 bases. This CDR3 spans 15 amino acids. From germline, CDR1 is MNHEY and CDR2 SMNVEV (reference sequence). V was clipped by 3 bases and J by 4 bases; unmatched bases: 3. This CDR3 reads CASSLTGWGANVLTF. The CDR3 region has the DNA TGTGCCAGCAGTTTGACAGGGTGGGGGGCCAACGTCCTGACTTTC.

The genes are TRBV28 and TRBJ1-3, with D possibly TRBD1 on 6 matching bases. V shed 8 bases and J shed 6 bases, with 17 bases lying between them. The CDR3 is 14 amino acids. CDR1 is MDHEN, CDR2 SYDVKM, per germline. The CDR3 is CASGQDRVLNTIYF. In DNA, the CDR3 is TGTGCCAGCGGGCAGGACAGAGTCTTAAACACCATATATTTT.

The chain recombines TRBV24-1 with TRBJ2-7, with 9 bases aligning to TRBD2. The V and J ends lost 4 bases and 7 bases, in that order; junction bases with no gene match: 4. This CDR3 comprises 13 residues. Germline V lookup: CDR1 KGHDR, CDR2 SFDVKD. CDR3 amino acids: CATSERAGGEQYF. CDR3 bases: TGTGCCACCAGTGAAAGGGCGGGAGGGGAGCAGTACTTC.

This clone has just one count. The genes are TRBV6-2 or TRBV6-3 and TRBJ2-6, with a possible D match to TRBD2 (6 bases). The CDR3 is made up of 21 amino acids. Germline V gene lookup returns CDR1 MNHEY and CDR2 SVGEGT. Between the trimmed V and J ends, which lost 0 bases and 0 bases, there was a span of 21 bases. The CDR3 region has the DNA TGTGCCAGCAGTTACTCTAAAGGGACTGATTCCCCCTACTCTGGGGCCAACGTCCTGACTTTC. The encoded protein is CASSYSKGTDSPYSGANVLTF.